This T cell receptor (beta chain) derives from a study of tumor and adjacent non-tumor tissue in lung cancer. Study observations and caveats: Significantly higher TCR diversity was found in tumor than normal lung.

No cell sorting was done before RNA was extracted from the tissue. More than 3 cm separated this lung sample from the edge of the tumor. This clonotype was seen ten or more times. Its antigen is not identified. Trimming at V came to 7 bases and at J to 6 bases, leaving 6 bases not matched to a gene. This CDR3 is 15 amino acids long. Three rounds of nested PCR, following a modified ARM-PCR protocol, produced the TCRbeta library. TCRdb reanalysed the multiplex PCR reads using MiXCR and keeps one entry per CDR3 protein. Of about 75,000 distinct CDR3 sequences listed, less than 75% were seen once; the top ten hold 28%.

The receptor's source is a woman aged 50 to 65 with non-small cell lung cancer. Sequenced material: distant non-tumor lung tissue. The chain employs TRBV12-3 or TRBV12-4 and TRBJ2-3; the match to TRBD2 covers 14 bases. CDR3 nucleotide sequence: TGTGCCAGCACCCCGGGACTAGCGGGAGCGGATACGCAGTATTTT. The encoded protein is CASTPGLAGADTQYF.